This T cell receptor beta chain was observed in a study of blood T cell repertoires in COVID-19. About the study: The United States, Italy and Spain supplied acute and convalescent COVID-19 samples. PBMCs, B-cell-depleted T cells, or T cells provided the cDNA or gDNA that made up the material.

As originally analysed: For nucleated cells, counts were estimated from reference gene primer amplification. Assay used: immunoSEQ multiplex PCR; TCRdb lists only in-frame clones, some missing. That table is the source of V, J and clone size, and D and trimming were worked out from the DNA. The table has some 350,000 clones, nearly 90% seen once. Germline CDR1 reads SGHAT; CDR2 reads FQDESV (reference sequence). The CDR3 is 15 residues long. After removal of 3 bases from V and 6 bases from J, the junction contained 10 bases not matched to a gene. The chain links TRBV11-1 to TRBJ2-7; 8 nucleotides align to TRBD1. The source material was peripheral blood. The origin of this receptor is a man aged 18 to 30 with active or convalescent COVID-19. The CDR3 protein is CASSLSGAGGIEQYF. CDR3 bases: TGTGCCAGCAGCTTGTCGGGCGCAGGGGGCATCGAGCAGTACTTC.